This TCR beta chain is from a study of OX40 agonist ivuxolimab in advanced cancers. Peripheral blood came from all dose cohorts at three timepoints. Study-wide results and limits: Individuals who were partial responders at 0.1-3.0 mg/kg had clonal expansion that ranked among the lowest. A proportion of nonresponders additionally exhibited low normalized T-cell clonal expansion.

Assay: immunoSEQ multiplex PCR; the TCRdb copy retains only in-frame clones and omits some. The top ten clones hold about 5% of a sample with over 55,000 clones, 80% to 85% of them seen once. The CDR3 has 16 residues. Germline V CDR1 and CDR2: SGHRS, YFSETQ. V lost 0 bases and J 2 bases, leaving 15 bases between the germline ends. Notes on this clone: Its matching antigen is unknown.

This rearrangement joins TRBV5-1 to TRBJ2-7, with a tentative D call TRBD1 (5 bases). The sample in question was CD4+ or CD8+ T cells sorted from blood, obtained in a trial of the OX40 agonist ivuxolimab. The origin of this receptor is an adult with an advanced solid tumor such as melanoma, head and neck, liver or kidney cancer. The CDR3 DNA follows: TGCGCCAGCAGCTTGGCCCCAGGGCAGGCGACCTACGAGCAGTACTTC. Its translation: CASSLAPGQATYEQYF.